Given below is one T cell receptor (beta chain) in context. Sequencing was performed with immunoSEQ multiplex PCR; in TCRdb, only in-frame clones are kept and a portion is missing. This table has over 45,000 clones, around 90% appearing once. CDR3 size: 12 residues. Germline CDR1 reads LNHDA; CDR2 reads SQIVND (reference sequence). Trimming removed 5 bases at V and 3 bases at J, with 4 bases between. This record comes from a study of cytomegalovirus exposure and HLA in healthy donors. The clonotype originates from a man aged 18 to 35 in good health and CMV-seronegative. V gene TRBV19 combines with J gene TRBJ2-2; D remains unclear. Sequenced: PBMCs. The CDR3 bases are TGTGCCAGTAGTCAATACACCGGGGAGCTGTTTTTT. It is translated as CASSQYTGELFF. Using reference TRBV19 and TRBJ2-2 for the parts outside the CDR3, the full variable domain is DGGITQSPKYLFRKEGQNVTLSCEQNLNHDAMYWYRQDPGQGLRLIYYSQIVNDFQKGDIAEGYSVSREKKESFPLTVTSAQKNPTAFYLCASSQYTGELFFGEGSRLTVL.